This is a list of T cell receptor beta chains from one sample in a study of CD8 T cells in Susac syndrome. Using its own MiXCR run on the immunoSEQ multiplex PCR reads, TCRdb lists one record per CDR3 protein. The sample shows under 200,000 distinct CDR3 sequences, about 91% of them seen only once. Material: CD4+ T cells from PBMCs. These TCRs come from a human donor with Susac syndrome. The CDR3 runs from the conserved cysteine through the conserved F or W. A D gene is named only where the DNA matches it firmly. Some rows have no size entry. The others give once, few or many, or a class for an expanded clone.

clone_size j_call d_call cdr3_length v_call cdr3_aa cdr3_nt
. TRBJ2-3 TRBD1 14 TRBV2 CASKDRGHKDTQYF TGTGCCAGCAAAGACAGGGGGCATAAAGATACGCAGTATTTT
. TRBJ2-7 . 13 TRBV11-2 CASGISPRREQYF TGTGCCAGCGGGATAAGCCCCCGGCGAGAGCAGTACTTC
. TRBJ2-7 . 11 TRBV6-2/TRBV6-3 CASSWRYEQYF TGTGCCAGCAGTTGGAGATACGAGCAGTACTTC
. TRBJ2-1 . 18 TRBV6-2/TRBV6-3 CASSYSATVVKFVNEQFF TGTGCCAGCAGTTACTCAGCGACGGTGGTTAAGTTTGTGAATGAGCAGTTCTTC
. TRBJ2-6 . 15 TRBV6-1 CASTTSGGYRNVLTF TGTGCCAGCACTACCTCGGGGGGCTATAGAAACGTCCTGACTTTC
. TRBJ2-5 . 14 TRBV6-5 CASSHKLVSETQYF TGTGCCAGCAGTCACAAACTAGTCTCCGAGACCCAGTACTTC
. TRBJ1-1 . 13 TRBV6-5 CASGRGDMLGAFF TGTGCCAGCGGGAGGGGGGATATGTTGGGAGCTTTCTTT
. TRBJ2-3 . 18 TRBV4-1 CASSPALRNRQYTDTQYF TGCGCCAGCAGCCCCGCCCTCAGGAACAGACAGTACACAGATACGCAGTATTTT
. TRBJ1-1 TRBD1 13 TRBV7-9 CASSLGGDREAFF TGTGCCAGCAGCTTGGGGGGGGACAGAGAAGCTTTCTTT
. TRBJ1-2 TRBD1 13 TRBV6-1 CASSERQGHGYTF TGTGCCAGCAGTGAGCGACAGGGGCATGGCTACACCTTC
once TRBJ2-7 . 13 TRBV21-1 CASSKVPGSEQYF TGTGCCAGCAGCAAGGTGCCGGGGAGCGAGCAGTACTTC
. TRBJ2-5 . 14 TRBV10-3 CAISDRSTQETQYF TGTGCCATCAGTGACCGGTCTACCCAAGAGACCCAGTACTTC
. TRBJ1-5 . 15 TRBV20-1 CSARTFSGNDQPQHF TGCAGTGCTAGAACTTTCTCGGGGAATGATCAGCCCCAGCATTTT
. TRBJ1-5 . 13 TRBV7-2 CASSLARIQPQHF TGTGCCAGCAGCTTAGCGCGCATACAGCCCCAGCATTTT
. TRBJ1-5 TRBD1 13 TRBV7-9 CASSSDRVEPQHF TGTGCCAGCAGCTCCGACAGGGTCGAGCCCCAGCATTTT
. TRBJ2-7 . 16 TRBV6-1 CASSEAWTALADEQYF TGTGCCAGCAGTGAAGCGTGGACAGCCCTCGCGGACGAGCAGTACTTC
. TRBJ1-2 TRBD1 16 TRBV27 CASASGTGLFSYGYTF TGTGCCAGCGCTTCCGGGACAGGGCTTTTTAGCTATGGCTACACCTTC
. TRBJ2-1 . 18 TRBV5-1 CASSLSVGRLTPYNEQFF TGCGCCAGCAGCTTGAGTGTCGGCCGACTTACCCCTTACAATGAGCAGTTCTTC
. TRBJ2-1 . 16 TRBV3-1 CASSTTSASRDNEQFF TGTGCCAGCAGTACGACTTCGGCTAGCCGAGACAATGAGCAGTTCTTC
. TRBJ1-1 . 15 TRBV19 CASNPQGGVFPEAFF TGTGCCAGTAATCCCCAAGGCGGGGTTTTCCCTGAAGCTTTCTTT
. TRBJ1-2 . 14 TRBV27 CASSFSWSSVGYTF TGTGCCAGCAGTTTTTCGTGGAGTTCCGTCGGCTACACCTTC
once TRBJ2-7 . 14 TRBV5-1 CASSPDGTLYEQYF TGCGCCAGCAGCCCGGATGGGACCCTGTACGAGCAGTACTTC
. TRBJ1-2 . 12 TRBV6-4 CASESLRRGYTF TGTGCCAGCGAATCCCTTAGGAGGGGCTACACCTTC
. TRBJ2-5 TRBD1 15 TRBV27 CASSLGQGWGETQYF TGTGCCAGCAGTTTGGGACAGGGGTGGGGAGAGACCCAGTACTTC
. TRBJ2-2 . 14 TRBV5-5 CASLGQRNTGELFF TGTGCCAGCCTCGGCCAGCGGAACACCGGGGAGCTGTTTTTT
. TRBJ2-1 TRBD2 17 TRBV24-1 CATSDLQSSGRIYEQFF TGTGCCACCAGTGATTTGCAGAGTAGCGGGAGGATCTATGAGCAGTTCTTC
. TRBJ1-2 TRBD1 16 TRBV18 CASSPPGAGGFDGYTF TGTGCCAGCTCACCACCCGGAGCAGGGGGCTTTGACGGCTACACCTTC
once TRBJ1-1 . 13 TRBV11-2 CASSLGSRTEAFF TGTGCCAGCAGCTTAGGGAGTAGGACTGAAGCTTTCTTT
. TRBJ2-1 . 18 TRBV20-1 CSAPVVNEEGGKRNEQFF TGCAGTGCCCCGGTGGTCAACGAGGAGGGAGGAAAAAGGAATGAGCAGTTCTTC